This TCR beta chain was documented in a study of blood T cell repertoires in COVID-19. Across the whole study: COVID-19 samples from acute and convalescent phases originated in the United States, Italy and Spain. The cDNA or gDNA used as material had been derived from T cells, B-cell-depleted T cells, or PBMCs.

Per the germline V gene, CDR1 is SGDLS and CDR2 is YYNGEE. With 4 bases clipped from V and 5 bases from J, the junction kept 3 bases outside the gene matches. This CDR3 spans 14 amino acids. As originally analysed: Estimation of nucleated cell counts was performed using reference gene primer amplification. Assay used: immunoSEQ multiplex PCR; TCRdb lists only in-frame clones, some missing. V and J calls and clone size come straight from that table; D and trimming were deduced from the DNA. The sample has fewer than 200,000 clones; around 87% are singletons. The chain links TRBV9 to TRBJ2-4; TRBD2 matches at 10 bases. Sequenced: peripheral blood. This TCR came from a man aged 40-55 years with active or convalescent COVID-19. The CDR3 bases are TGTGCCAGCAGCCCAGCGGGGGGGCAAAACATTCAGTACTTC. This sequence encodes CASSPAGGQNIQYF.